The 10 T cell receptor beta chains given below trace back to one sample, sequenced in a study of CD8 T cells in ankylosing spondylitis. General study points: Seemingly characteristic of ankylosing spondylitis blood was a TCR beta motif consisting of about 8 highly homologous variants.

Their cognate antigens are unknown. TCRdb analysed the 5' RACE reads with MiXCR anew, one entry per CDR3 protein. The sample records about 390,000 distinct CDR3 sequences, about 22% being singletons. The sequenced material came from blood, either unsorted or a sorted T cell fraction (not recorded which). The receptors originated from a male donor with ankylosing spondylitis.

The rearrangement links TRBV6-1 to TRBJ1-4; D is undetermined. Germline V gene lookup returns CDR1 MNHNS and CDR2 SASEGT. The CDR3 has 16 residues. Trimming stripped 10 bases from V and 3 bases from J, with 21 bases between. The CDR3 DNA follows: TGTGCCACAACAGAGGTCTTTTGGCAGTCTAATGAAAAACTGTTTTTT. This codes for CATTEVFWQSNEKLFF.

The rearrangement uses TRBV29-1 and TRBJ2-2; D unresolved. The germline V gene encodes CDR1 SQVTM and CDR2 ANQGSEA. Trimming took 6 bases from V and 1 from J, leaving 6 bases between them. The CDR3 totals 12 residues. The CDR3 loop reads CSVSENTGELFF. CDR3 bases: TGCAGCGTATCTGAGAACACCGGGGAGCTGTTTTTT.

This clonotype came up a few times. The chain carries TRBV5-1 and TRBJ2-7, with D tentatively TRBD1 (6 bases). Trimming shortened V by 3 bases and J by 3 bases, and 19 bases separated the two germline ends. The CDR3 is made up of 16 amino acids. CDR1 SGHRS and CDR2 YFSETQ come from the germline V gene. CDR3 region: CASSSLPGHLLYEQYF. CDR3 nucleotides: TGCGCCAGCAGCTCACTGCCGGGACACCTACTCTACGAGCAGTACTTC.

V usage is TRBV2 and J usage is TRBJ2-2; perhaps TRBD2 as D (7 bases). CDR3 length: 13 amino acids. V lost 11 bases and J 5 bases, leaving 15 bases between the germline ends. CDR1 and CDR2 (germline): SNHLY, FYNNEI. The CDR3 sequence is CAGGGTPTGELFF. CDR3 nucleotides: TGTGCCGGGGGAGGGACACCAACCGGGGAGCTGTTTTTT.

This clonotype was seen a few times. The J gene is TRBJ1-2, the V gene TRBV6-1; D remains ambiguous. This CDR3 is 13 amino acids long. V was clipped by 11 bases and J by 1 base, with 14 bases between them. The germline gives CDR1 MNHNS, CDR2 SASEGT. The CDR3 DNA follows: TGTGCCGTAACGACCCTTGATAACTATGGCTACACCTTC. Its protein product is CAVTTLDNYGYTF.

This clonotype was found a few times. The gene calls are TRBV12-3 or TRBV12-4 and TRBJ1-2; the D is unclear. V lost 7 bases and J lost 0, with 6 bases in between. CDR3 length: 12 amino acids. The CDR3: CASNLANYGYTF. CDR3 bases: TGTGCCAGCAATCTAGCTAACTATGGCTACACCTTC.

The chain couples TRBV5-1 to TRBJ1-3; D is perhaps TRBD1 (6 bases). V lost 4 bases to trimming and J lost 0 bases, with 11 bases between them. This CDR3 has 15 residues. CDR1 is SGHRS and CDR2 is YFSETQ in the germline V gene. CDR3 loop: CASSTGTNSGNTIYF. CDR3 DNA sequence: TGCGCCAGCAGCACCGGGACAAACTCTGGAAACACCATATATTTT.

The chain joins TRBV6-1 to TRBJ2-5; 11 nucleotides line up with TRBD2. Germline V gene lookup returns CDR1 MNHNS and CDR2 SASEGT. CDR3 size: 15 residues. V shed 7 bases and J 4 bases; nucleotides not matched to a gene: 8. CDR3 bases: TGTGCCAGCAATCTAGCGGGAGGTGCTGGAGAGACCCAGTACTTC. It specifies CASNLAGGAGETQYF.

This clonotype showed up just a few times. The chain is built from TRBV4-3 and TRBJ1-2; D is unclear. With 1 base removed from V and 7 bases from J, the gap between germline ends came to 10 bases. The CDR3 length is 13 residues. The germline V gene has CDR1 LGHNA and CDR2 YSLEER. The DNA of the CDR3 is TGCGCCAGCAGCCAAGTTTCAGGCGGTGGCTACACCTTC. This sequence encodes CASSQVSGGGYTF.

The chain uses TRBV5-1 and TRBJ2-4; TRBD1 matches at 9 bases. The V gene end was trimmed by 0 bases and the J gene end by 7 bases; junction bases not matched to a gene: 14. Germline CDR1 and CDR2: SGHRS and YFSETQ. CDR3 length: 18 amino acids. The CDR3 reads CASSLDPGGTGLPNIQYF. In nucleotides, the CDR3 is TGCGCCAGCAGCTTGGATCCGGGCGGGACAGGGCTACCTAACATTCAGTACTTC. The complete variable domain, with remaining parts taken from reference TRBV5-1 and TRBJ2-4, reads KAGVTQTPRYLIKTRGQQVTLSCSPISGHRSVSWYQQTPGQGLQFLFEYFSETQRNKGNFPGRFSGRQFSNSRSEMNVSTLELGDSALYLCASSLDPGGTGLPNIQYFGAGTRLSVL.